The following is a T cell receptor (beta chain) sequence with its context. What it binds is not known. These data belong to a study of shared clonotypes between healthy human individuals. Overall study findings and caveats: Non-shared clonotypes were found to have lower generation probabilities than the clonotypes that were shared by all four of the sorted-subset donors.

Each cell subset's genomic DNA was divided evenly among several immunoSEQ plates. Assay used: immunoSEQ multiplex PCR; TCRdb lists only in-frame clones, some missing. Of about 640,000 clones listed, about 78% are singletons. Donors had no recently reported acute infections or vaccinations and were HIV-negative. The authors divided CD4+ cells into CD45RA+ naive and CD45RA-negative memory subsets. This CDR3 is 16 amino acids long. Germline V gives CDR1 MNHEY, CDR2 SVGAGI. Germline trimming cut 2 bases from V and 2 bases from J; bases unmatched to any gene: 3. The sequence was collected from a woman between 25 and 40 years old in good health. Specimen: memory CD4+ T cells sorted from blood. Documented subset: CD45RA-negative fraction. The chain couples TRBV6-5 to TRBJ2-6; 7 nucleotides match TRBD1. DNA of the CDR3: TGTGCCAGCAGTTACCAAGGGGGCGCTGGGGCCAACGTCCTGACTTTC. Residues: CASSYQGGAGANVLTF.